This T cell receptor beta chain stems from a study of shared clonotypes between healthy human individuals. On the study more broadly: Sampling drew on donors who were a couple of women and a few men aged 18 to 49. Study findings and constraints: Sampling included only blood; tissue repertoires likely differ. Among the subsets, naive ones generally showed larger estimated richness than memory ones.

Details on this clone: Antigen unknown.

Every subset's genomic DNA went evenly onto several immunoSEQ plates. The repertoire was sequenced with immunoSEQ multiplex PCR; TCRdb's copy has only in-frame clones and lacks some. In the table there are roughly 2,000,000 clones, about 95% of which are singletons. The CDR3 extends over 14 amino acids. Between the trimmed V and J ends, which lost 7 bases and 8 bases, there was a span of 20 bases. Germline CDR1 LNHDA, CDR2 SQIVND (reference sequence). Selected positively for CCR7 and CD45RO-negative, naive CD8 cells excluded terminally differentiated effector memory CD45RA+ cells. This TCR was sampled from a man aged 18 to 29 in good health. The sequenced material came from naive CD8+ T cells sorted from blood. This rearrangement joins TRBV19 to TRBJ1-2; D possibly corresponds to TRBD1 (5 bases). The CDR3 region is CASNFIGDLWGYTF. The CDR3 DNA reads TGTGCCAGTAACTTCATCGGGGACCTCTGGGGCTACACCTTC.